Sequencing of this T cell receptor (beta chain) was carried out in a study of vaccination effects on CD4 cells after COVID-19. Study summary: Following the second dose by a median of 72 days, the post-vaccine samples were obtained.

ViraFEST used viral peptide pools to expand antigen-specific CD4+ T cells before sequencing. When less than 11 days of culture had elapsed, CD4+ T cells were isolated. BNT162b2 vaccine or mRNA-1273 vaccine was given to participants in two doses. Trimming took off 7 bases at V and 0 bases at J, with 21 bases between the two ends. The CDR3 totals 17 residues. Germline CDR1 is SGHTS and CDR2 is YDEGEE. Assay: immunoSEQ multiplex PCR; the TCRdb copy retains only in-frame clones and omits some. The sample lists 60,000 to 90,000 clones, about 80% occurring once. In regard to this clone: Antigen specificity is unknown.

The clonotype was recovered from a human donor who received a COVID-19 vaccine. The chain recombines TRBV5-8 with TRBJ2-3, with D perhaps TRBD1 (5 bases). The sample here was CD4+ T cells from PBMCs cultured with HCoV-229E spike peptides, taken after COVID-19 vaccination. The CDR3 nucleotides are TGTGCCAGCCCTAAAGATCCAGGGTACTCTAGCACAGATACGCAGTATTTT. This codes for CASPKDPGYSSTDTQYF.